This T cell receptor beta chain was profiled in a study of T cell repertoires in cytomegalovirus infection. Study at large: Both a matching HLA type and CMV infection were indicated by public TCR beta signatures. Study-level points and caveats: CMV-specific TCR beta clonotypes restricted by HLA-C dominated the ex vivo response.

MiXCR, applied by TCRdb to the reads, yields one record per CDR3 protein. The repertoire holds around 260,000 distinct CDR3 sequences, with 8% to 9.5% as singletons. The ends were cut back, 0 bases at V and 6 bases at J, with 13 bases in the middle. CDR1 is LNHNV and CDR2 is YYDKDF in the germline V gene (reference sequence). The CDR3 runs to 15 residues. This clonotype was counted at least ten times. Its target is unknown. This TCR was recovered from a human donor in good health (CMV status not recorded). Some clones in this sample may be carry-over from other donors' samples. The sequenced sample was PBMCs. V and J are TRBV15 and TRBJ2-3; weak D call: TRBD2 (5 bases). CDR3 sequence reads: CATSRDPPGMDTQYF. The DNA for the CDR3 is TGTGCCACCAGCAGAGATCCCCCCGGGATGGATACGCAGTATTTT.